This T cell receptor (beta chain) stems from a study of CD8 T cells in Susac syndrome. Study-level points and caveats: The TCR sequencing and HLA analysis in the study involved a relatively small number of individuals, as the study acknowledged.

After extraction with the RNeasy kit, about 0.5 to 1 ug of the RNA was reverse transcribed using random hexamers. Amplification of TCR beta CDR3 was carried out by immunoSEQ multiplex PCR, which covered 54 Vbeta and 13 Jbeta segments. TCRdb re-analysed the immunoSEQ multiplex PCR reads in MiXCR, keeping a single row per CDR3 protein. This sample has 180,000 or so distinct CDR3 sequences; around 94% occur once, and the top ten carry over 0.12%. CDR3 length: 13 residues. V shed 2 bases and J 8 bases; nucleotides not matched to a gene: 3. The V gene's germline CDR1 is KGHSH and CDR2 LQKENI. Concerning this clonotype itself: The antigen is unknown.

The TCR comes from a human donor in good health. The V and J genes are TRBV18 and TRBJ1-1; 9 positions match TRBD1. Sample: CD4+ T cells from PBMCs. The CDR3 coding sequence is TGTGCCAGCTCACCAGGACAGGGGCCCGAAGCTTTCTTT. Protein sequence: CASSPGQGPEAFF.